Below, 30 T cell receptor beta chains from the same sample are listed, as sequenced in a study of beta chain features in type 1 diabetes. Study observations and caveats: Type 1 diabetes patients showed a moderate but significant shortening of TCRB CDR3s in all four CD4+ subsets.

These receptors' targets are unknown. Sequencing targeted expressed TCRB transcripts, as all isolated RNA had been reverse transcribed. Libraries were prepared by immunoSEQ multiplex PCR; TCRdb keeps only in-frame clonotypes and omits some of them. This table holds about 26,000 clones, roughly 45% found once. The sequenced sample consisted of stem cell memory CD4+ T cells from blood. These receptors were taken from a man under 40 with type 1 diabetes.

This clone has just a few counts. The V gene is TRBV2, the J gene TRBJ2-5; D may be TRBD2 (5 bases). Per germline, CDR1 SNHLY and CDR2 FYNNEI. CDR3 length: 14 amino acids. Trimming stripped 4 bases from V and 5 bases from J, with 14 bases between. CDR3 sequence: CASSGGLHPETQYF. Written as DNA, the CDR3 is TGTGCCAGCAGTGGCGGGCTTCACCCGGAGACCCAGTACTTC. Filled out from reference TRBV2 and TRBJ2-5, the complete variable domain reads EPEVTQTPSHQVTQMGQEVILRCVPISNHLYFYWYRQILGQKVEFLVSFYNNEISEKSEIFDDQFSVERPDGSNFTLKIRSTKLEDSAMYFCASSGGLHPETQYFGPGTRLLVL.

There are a few counts of this clone. This chain links TRBV18 with TRBJ2-5; tentatively, D is TRBD1 (6 bases). The CDR3 spans 14 residues. V was pared by 5 bases and J by 5 bases, with 15 bases between. The germline V gene has CDR1 KGHSH and CDR2 LQKENI. CDR3: CASSSNQGQETQYF. In DNA form, the CDR3 reads TGTGCCAGCTCATCAAATCAGGGGCAGGAGACCCAGTACTTC.

This clone was recorded only once. The chain combines TRBV2 with TRBJ1-4; 9 bases match TRBD1. Trimming cost V 11 bases and J 5 bases; bases outside gene matches: 6. CDR1 and CDR2 (germline): SNHLY, FYNNEI. This CDR3 is built from 13 residues. The CDR3, as DNA: TGTGCCTGGGGACAGGGCAAGAATGAAAAACTGTTTTTT. Its protein is CAWGQGKNEKLFF. Based on the CDR3 plus reference TRBV2 and TRBJ1-4, the full variable domain is EPEVTQTPSHQVTQMGQEVILRCVPISNHLYFYWYRQILGQKVEFLVSFYNNEISEKSEIFDDQFSVERPDGSNFTLKIRSTKLEDSAMYFCAWGQGKNEKLFFGSGTQLSVL.

For the CDR3, the DNA is TGTGCCAGCAGCGGTGGGTCTAGCGGGCCAGATACGCAGTATTTT. Residues: CASSGGSSGPDTQYF. This chain joins TRBV5-4 and TRBJ2-3; 8 bases are a match to TRBD2. CDR3 length: 15 residues. Germline CDR1 SGHNT, CDR2 YYREEE (reference sequence). Unmatched junction bases numbered 8, after V lost 4 bases and J lost 4 bases.

The rearrangement links TRBV6-5 to TRBJ2-1, with 10 bases lining up with TRBD2. CDR1 and CDR2 (germline): MNHEY, SVGAGI. The J segment lost 8 bases and the V segment lost 2 bases, leaving 9 bases of the junction unmatched. The CDR3 covers 16 residues. The CDR3 sequence is CASSYGDSGGRDEQFF. CDR3 bases: TGTGCCAGCAGTTACGGGGATAGCGGGGGGCGCGATGAGCAGTTCTTC.

The chain links TRBV5-4 to TRBJ2-5; TRBD2 is a possible D gene (6 bases). CDR3 size: 14 residues. Germline V gives CDR1 SGHNT, CDR2 YYREEE (reference sequence). V was clipped by 1 base and J by 4 bases, with 11 bases between them. The CDR3 DNA reads TGTGCCAGCAGCTTGCGGGACTTGAGAGAGACCCAGTACTTC. Residues: CASSLRDLRETQYF.

This chain links TRBV7-2 with TRBJ1-5, with D perhaps TRBD1 (5 bases). Germline assignment: CDR1 SGHTA and CDR2 FQGNSA. This CDR3 has 12 amino acids. The V end was cut by 5 bases, the J end by 5 bases, with 7 bases between. CDR3: CASSGGDQPQHF. CDR3 sequence (DNA): TGTGCCAGCAGCGGGGGGGATCAGCCCCAGCATTTT.

Worth noting for this clone: A read error may produce the germline difference seen at one junction end. The chain links TRBV7-7 to TRBJ1-6, with D perhaps matching TRBD1 (6 bases). This CDR3 is built from 15 residues. Germline V gene sequence: CDR1 SSHAT, CDR2 FNYEAQ (reference sequence). CDR3 coding DNA: TGTGCTAGCAGCTTAACGTCAGGGGCGGCATCACCCCTCCACTTT. It specifies CASSLTSGAASPLHF.

The chain employs TRBV18 and TRBJ2-1, with 7 bases that match TRBD2. Trimming took 2 bases from V and 6 from J; bases not matched to a gene: 7. The CDR3 totals 15 residues. Germline V lookup: CDR1 KGHSH, CDR2 LQKENI. The CDR3 coding sequence is TGTGCCAGCTCACCAGGGGCGGGGGAATTCAATGAGCAGTTCTTC. Protein product: CASSPGAGEFNEQFF.

There are a few counts of this clone. The chain combines TRBV7-8 with TRBJ1-1, with unresolved D. V was clipped by 4 bases and J by 1 base, with 7 bases between them. CDR1 is SGHVS, CDR2 FQNEAQ, per germline. There are 13 residues in the CDR3. CDR3 residues: CASSSSQNTEAFF. Here the CDR3 DNA reads TGTGCCAGCAGCTCGAGCCAGAACACTGAAGCTTTCTTT.

This clone was seen just once. This rearrangement joins TRBV11-2 to TRBJ2-1, with TRBD2 as a possible D gene (6 bases). CDR3 length equals 14 residues. The V gene lost 3 bases and the J gene lost 5 bases, with 11 bases spanning the gap. CDR1 and CDR2 from the germline V gene are SGHAT and FQNNGV. The CDR3 coding sequence is TGTGCCAGCAGCTTGCGGGGACTCGACAATGAGCAGTTCTTC. Protein: CASSLRGLDNEQFF.

The V and J genes are TRBV30 and TRBJ2-7; D unclear. CDR1 is GTSNPN, CDR2 SVGIG, per germline (reference sequence). Deletions cut 0 bases from V and 3 bases from J, with 3 bases between. The CDR3 runs to 11 residues. The CDR3 loop reads CAWSVHYEQYF. For the CDR3, the DNA is TGTGCCTGGAGTGTCCACTACGAGCAGTACTTC.

This clone occurred a few times. The chain couples TRBV7-9 to TRBJ2-5; 12 bases match TRBD1. The junction had 9 bases not matched to a gene; V was cut back by 2 bases and J by 5 bases. The CDR3 loop spans 17 amino acids. The germline gives CDR1 SEHNR, CDR2 FQNEAQ (reference sequence). The CDR3 DNA follows: TGTGCCAGCAGCTTAAATCGGGGACAGGGGGCAGAGGAGACCCAGTACTTC. It specifies CASSLNRGQGAEETQYF.

The chain recombines TRBV11-2 with TRBJ1-1, with D uncertain. Germline V gene sequence: CDR1 SGHAT, CDR2 FQNNGV. This CDR3 spans 13 amino acids. V lost 2 bases and J lost 0, with 4 bases in between. In DNA, the CDR3 is TGTGCCAGCAGCTTATTAATGAACACTGAAGCTTTCTTT. Translation: CASSLLMNTEAFF.

The rearrangement uses TRBV11-2 and TRBJ1-1; D unclear. Between the trimmed V and J ends, which lost 5 bases and 1 base, there was a span of 8 bases. The CDR3 runs 13 residues. Germline assignment: CDR1 SGHAT and CDR2 FQNNGV. The CDR3 here is CASSLTENTEAFF. CDR3 sequence (DNA): TGTGCCAGCAGCCTTACAGAGAACACTGAAGCTTTCTTT.

CDR3 nucleotide sequence: TGTGCCAGCAGTCGAAGGAAGACAGGATCCGGGGAGCTGTTTTTT. Its protein is CASSRRKTGSGELFF. The chain joins TRBV6-5 to TRBJ2-2; D might be TRBD1 (6 bases). CDR3 length equals 15 residues. The V gene lost 5 bases and the J gene lost 6 bases, with 16 bases spanning the gap. Germline CDR1 is MNHEY and CDR2 is SVGAGI.

The chain employs TRBV7-2 and TRBJ2-3, with unresolved D. The ends were cut back, 4 bases at V and 8 bases at J, with 10 bases in the middle. This CDR3 comprises 12 residues. CDR1 and CDR2 from the germline V gene are SGHTA and FQGNSA. CDR3 amino acids: CASSSYSGTQYF. In nucleotides, the CDR3 is TGTGCCAGCAGCTCTTATAGTGGTACGCAGTATTTT.

This sequence joins TRBV5-1 and TRBJ2-5; D ambiguous. Trimming shortened V by 5 bases and J by 5 bases, and 13 bases separated the two germline ends. In germline, CDR1 is SGHRS, CDR2 YFSETQ. The CDR3 covers 13 residues. The CDR3 reads CASRPTPGETQYF. The CDR3 DNA sequence: TGCGCCAGCAGACCAACCCCCGGGGAGACCCAGTACTTC.

The chain joins TRBV6-1 to TRBJ2-7, with a weak D call TRBD1 (5 bases). V lost 4 bases, J lost 6 bases, and 13 bases lay in between. Per the germline V gene, CDR1 is MNHNS and CDR2 is SASEGT. The CDR3 covers 13 residues. The CDR3 sequence is CASSGQGVGEQYF. Here the CDR3 DNA reads TGTGCCAGCAGTGGCCAGGGCGTCGGCGAGCAGTACTTC.

This chain uses TRBV6-6 with TRBJ2-3; D may be TRBD2 (6 bases). The ends were cut back, 11 bases at V and 0 bases at J, with 21 bases in the middle. The CDR3 loop spans 16 amino acids. From germline, CDR1 is MNHNY and CDR2 SVGAGI (reference sequence). CDR3 sequence (DNA): TGTGCCGGACGAGGAGGGGTAGCTAAAAGCACAGATACGCAGTATTTT. Translation gives CAGRGGVAKSTDTQYF.

The chain carries TRBV18 and TRBJ2-3; D may be TRBD2 (5 bases). Trimming removed 2 bases from V and 0 bases from J, with 9 bases in between. The CDR3 consists of 15 residues. Per the germline V gene, CDR1 is KGHSH and CDR2 is LQKENI. The CDR3 is CASSPARASTDTQYF. The CDR3, as DNA: TGTGCCAGCTCACCAGCGCGGGCTAGCACAGATACGCAGTATTTT.

The chain combines TRBV6-6 with TRBJ2-3, with D uncertain. The CDR3 is 12 amino acids. CDR1 is MNHNY, CDR2 SVGAGI, per germline (reference sequence). With 6 bases removed from V and 6 bases from J, the gap between germline ends came to 10 bases. CDR3 DNA: TGTGCCAGCAGCCGAACTTGGGATACGCAGTATTTT. It translates to CASSRTWDTQYF.

This clone was seen a handful of times. This chain uses TRBV7-9 with TRBJ1-2; TRBD1 agrees at 9 bases. J lost 8 bases, V lost 3 bases, and 1 base had no gene match. The CDR3 spans 12 residues. Germline V gives CDR1 SEHNR, CDR2 FQNEAQ (reference sequence). CDR3 region: CASSFTGGGYTF. The CDR3 DNA is TGTGCCAGCAGCTTTACAGGGGGCGGCTACACCTTC.

This clone came up a few times. The chain links TRBV6-5 to TRBJ2-5; perhaps TRBD2 as D (5 bases). CDR1 is MNHEY and CDR2 is SVGAGI in the germline V gene. V lost 8 bases and J lost 4, with 17 bases in between. The CDR3 contains 14 residues. CDR3 amino acids: CASALTGVIETQYF. CDR3 DNA: TGTGCCAGCGCCTTGACCGGGGTTATAGAGACCCAGTACTTC.

The chain employs TRBV6-1 and TRBJ1-1; D possibly corresponds to TRBD1 (5 bases). The germline V and J ends were trimmed by 2 bases and 6 bases, with 19 bases remaining between them. In germline, CDR1 is MNHNS, CDR2 SASEGT. CDR3 size: 16 residues. The CDR3 loop reads CASSERSGRGAAEAFF. CDR3 DNA sequence: TGTGCCAGCAGTGAAAGGTCGGGGAGGGGCGCGGCTGAAGCTTTCTTT.

The V gene is TRBV19, the J gene TRBJ2-1; TRBD1 aligns across 11 bases. This CDR3 comprises 16 residues. Germline V gene sequence: CDR1 LNHDA, CDR2 SQIVND (reference sequence). V was clipped by 2 bases and J by 9 bases; unmatched bases: 9. The CDR3 sequence: CASSIMGQGVGVEQFF. The CDR3 DNA follows: TGTGCCAGTAGTATAATGGGACAGGGGGTCGGTGTTGAGCAGTTCTTC.

This chain links TRBV6-6 with TRBJ1-5; D remains ambiguous. The germline V gene encodes CDR1 MNHNY and CDR2 SVGAGI (reference sequence). The CDR3 runs 16 residues. V was clipped by 0 bases and J by 3 bases, with 12 bases between them. The CDR3 nucleotides are TGTGCCAGCAGTTACTCAGGGCGGGCGAACAATCAGCCCCAGCATTTT. The encoded protein is CASSYSGRANNQPQHF.

This clone was observed a handful of times. The chain uses TRBV30 and TRBJ2-7; 7 bases agree with TRBD1. The CDR3 is made up of 12 amino acids. From germline, CDR1 is GTSNPN and CDR2 SVGIG (reference sequence). V lost 4 bases, J lost 4 bases, and 4 bases stayed unmatched. The CDR3 loop is CAWKTGIYEQYF. The CDR3 nucleotides are TGTGCCTGGAAGACAGGGATATACGAGCAGTACTTC.

This clone was recorded once. Here the CDR3 reads CASSLVTGYNEQFF. In DNA, the CDR3 is TGTGCCAGCAGCCTCGTCACAGGGTACAATGAGCAGTTCTTC. This chain links TRBV14 with TRBJ2-1, with D possibly TRBD1 on 6 matching bases. V was trimmed by 4 bases and J by 4 bases, leaving 11 bases between them. CDR1 is SGHDN and CDR2 is FVKESK in the germline V gene. This CDR3 is built from 14 residues.

V is TRBV5-6 and J is TRBJ2-1; 7 bases agree with TRBD2. The germline CDR1 and CDR2 sequences are SGHDT and YYEEEE. The V segment lost 0 bases and the J segment 6 bases; nucleotides outside the gene matches: 9. This CDR3 comprises 16 residues. CDR3 sequence reads: CASSLVGGRAGNEQFF. Written as DNA, the CDR3 is TGTGCCAGCAGCTTGGTGGGTGGGAGGGCCGGCAATGAGCAGTTCTTC.